This T cell receptor (beta chain) was sequenced for a study of T cell responses to AZD1222 COVID-19 vaccine. This CDR3 has 15 residues. With V trimmed by 2 bases and J by 7 bases, 6 bases remained unmatched. The germline V gene encodes CDR1 MNHEY and CDR2 SMNVEV (reference sequence). The data were produced by immunoSEQ multiplex PCR, yet TCRdb's version contains in-frame clones alone and is incomplete. The sample lists more than 95,000 clones, approximately 90% occurring once. The receptor was derived from an adult who received the AZD1222 COVID-19 vaccine. The V call is TRBV27, the J call TRBJ2-1; the match to TRBD1 covers 9 bases. Here the sequenced sample was peripheral blood, taken 28 days after the second AZD1222 dose. The CDR3 bases are TGTGCCAGCAGTTTAGGGACAGGGTTAGGTAATGAGCAGTTCTTC. Its translation is CASSLGTGLGNEQFF.